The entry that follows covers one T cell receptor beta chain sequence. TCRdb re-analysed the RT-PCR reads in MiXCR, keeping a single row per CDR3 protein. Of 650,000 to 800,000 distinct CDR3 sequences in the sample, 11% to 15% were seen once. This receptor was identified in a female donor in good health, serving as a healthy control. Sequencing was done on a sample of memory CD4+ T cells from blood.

The DNA of the CDR3 is TGCAGCGTGGCGACTAGCGGGGGAGGCAATGAGCAGTTCTTC. The encoded protein is CSVATSGGGNEQFF. J is TRBJ2-1 and V is TRBV29-1; TRBD2 matches at 12 bases. Germline CDR1 and CDR2: SQVTM and ANQGSEA. The J segment lost 6 bases and the V segment lost 6 bases, leaving 6 bases of the junction unmatched. The CDR3 extends over 14 amino acids.